The source of this T cell receptor beta chain is a study of blood T cell repertoires in COVID-19. Using immunoSEQ multiplex PCR, the repertoire was profiled, and TCRdb retains in-frame clones only, with some absent. Of 30,000 or so clones listed, around 91% are singletons. This clone was picked up one time. The CDR3 spans 13 residues. The ends lost 6 bases at V and 6 bases at J; junction bases unmatched: 4. The TCR comes from a man between 60 and 75 years old with active COVID-19. Material for sequencing was peripheral blood. V gene TRBV12-3 or TRBV12-4 combines with J gene TRBJ2-1, with 8 bases identical to TRBD1. The CDR3: CASRRTGPNEQFF. The DNA of the CDR3 is TGTGCCAGCAGGCGGACAGGGCCCAATGAGCAGTTCTTC.